A selection of T cell receptor beta chains follows, all from one sample in a study of cytomegalovirus exposure and HLA in healthy donors. Assay: immunoSEQ multiplex PCR; the TCRdb copy retains only in-frame clones and omits some. The sample yields 110,000 to 150,000 clones, around 80% seen once. The sequenced sample consisted of PBMCs. The receptors were gathered from a woman in her sixties in good health and CMV-seropositive. Each CDR3 is given with its conserved first and last residue. The D gene is left open where the match is weak. Size tells how often a clone was seen (once, few, many) or the class of an expanded clone, and some rows leave it out.

V	D	size	J	DNA	CDR3
TRBV30	-	-	TRBJ1-5	TGTGCCTGGAGTGATCGGCAGGCGCATTATAGCAATCAGCCCCAGCATTTT	CAWSDRQAHYSNQPQHF
TRBV5-1	TRBD2	-	TRBJ2-5	TGCGCCAGCAGCTTCGGGGGGGGCCGAGAGACCCAGTACTTC	CASSFGGGRETQYF
TRBV30	TRBD2	-	TRBJ2-1	TGTGCCTGGGTTCCGGGACTAGCGGGGGGTGAGCAGTTCTTC	CAWVPGLAGGEQFF
TRBV29-1	TRBD1	-	TRBJ2-1	TGCAGTTCAGGGGGCGCGTTGGATGAGCAGTTCTTC	CSSGGALDEQFF
TRBV2	TRBD2	-	TRBJ2-5	TGTGCCAGCGAGGGGGATCCTCGGGAGGGCCCAGAGACCCAGTACTTC	CASEGDPREGPETQYF
TRBV11-2	-	-	TRBJ2-1	TGTGCCAGCAGCCCACGACTGGCGGGAACCTCCAATGAGCAGTTCTTC	CASSPRLAGTSNEQFF
TRBV7-9	-	few	TRBJ2-7	TGTGCTAGCCAGCCCATCGGACAGACCTACGAGCAGTACTTC	CASQPIGQTYEQYF
TRBV27	-	-	TRBJ2-3	TGTGCCAGCAGTTTACGGGGAGATACGCAGTATTTT	CASSLRGDTQYF
TRBV9	-	-	TRBJ2-1	TGTGCCAGCAGCGTAGAGGCTAGCGTGTACAATGAGCAGTTCTTC	CASSVEASVYNEQFF
TRBV5-1	TRBD1	-	TRBJ2-5	TGCGCCAGCAGCTTGACCCCAGACAGGGGGCGAGTGGGGGAGACCCAGTACTTC	CASSLTPDRGRVGETQYF
TRBV5-1	-	-	TRBJ2-3	TGCGCCAGCAGGACACTAGAGGCAGATACGCAGTATTTT	CASRTLEADTQYF
TRBV15	-	-	TRBJ2-1	TGTGCCACCCACGCCGGTGGGAGCTCCTACAATGAGCAGTTCTTC	CATHAGGSSYNEQFF
TRBV29-1	-	few	TRBJ2-2	TGCAGCGTACCCCGGGACTCTTCGAACGGGGAGCTGTTTTTT	CSVPRDSSNGELFF
TRBV27	-	-	TRBJ2-2	TGTGCCAGCAACGCCCGAGCCACCGGGGAGCTGTTTTTT	CASNARATGELFF
TRBV20-1	-	once	TRBJ1-2	TGCAGTGCTACCGGGATCTATGGCTACACCTTC	CSATGIYGYTF
TRBV2	TRBD1	-	TRBJ1-5	TGTGCCAGCAGTGAAGAGGGGGCCCCCACGCCCCAGCATTTT	CASSEEGAPTPQHF
TRBV19	-	-	TRBJ2-1	TGTGCCACGCGCGGGAATGAGCAGTTCTTC	CATRGNEQFF
TRBV11-2	TRBD1	-	TRBJ2-7	TGTGCCAGCAGCGCGAGACAGGGCTCCTACGAGCAGTACTTC	CASSARQGSYEQYF
TRBV4-1	-	-	TRBJ1-5	TGCGCCAGCAGCCATGGTACAGCTAGCAATCAGCCCCAGCATTTT	CASSHGTASNQPQHF
TRBV7-8	TRBD1	-	TRBJ2-7	TGTGCCAGCAGCTTCGACAGGGGTTGGGAGCAGTACTTC	CASSFDRGWEQYF
TRBV6-5	TRBD1	few	TRBJ2-3	TGTGCCAGCAGTTACTCTGGCAGGGGGCAGGCAGATACGCAGTATTTT	CASSYSGRGQADTQYF
TRBV13	-	-	TRBJ2-7	TGTGCCAGCAGCCAAACGGGTTCCTACGAGCAGTACTTC	CASSQTGSYEQYF
TRBV19	TRBD1	-	TRBJ1-5	TGTGCCAGTAGTTCTTTACAGGGGAGGTTAGGTAGCAATCAGCCCCAGCATTTT	CASSSLQGRLGSNQPQHF
TRBV5-1	-	once	TRBJ2-1	TGCGCCAGCAGCTTGGGGAGGGTGCGGGGATCGTCCAATGAGCAGTTCTTC	CASSLGRVRGSSNEQFF
TRBV5-1	TRBD2	-	TRBJ2-1	TGCGCCAGCAGCTTGGCCGGGTCTAGCGGGATCTCCTACAATGAGCAGTTCTTC	CASSLAGSSGISYNEQFF
TRBV7-2	-	-	TRBJ2-7	TGTGCCAGCAGCTTAGGTGGACTTACCTACGAGCAGTACTTC	CASSLGGLTYEQYF